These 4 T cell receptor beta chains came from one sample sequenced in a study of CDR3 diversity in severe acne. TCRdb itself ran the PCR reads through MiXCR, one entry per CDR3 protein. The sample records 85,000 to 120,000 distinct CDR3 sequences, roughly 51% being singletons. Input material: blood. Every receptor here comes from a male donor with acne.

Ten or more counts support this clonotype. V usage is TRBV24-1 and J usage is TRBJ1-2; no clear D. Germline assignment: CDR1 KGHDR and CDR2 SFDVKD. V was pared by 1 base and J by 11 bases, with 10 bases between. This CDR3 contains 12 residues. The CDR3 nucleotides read TGTGCCACCAGTGATTTTAGAGGGAGGTACACCTTC. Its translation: CATSDFRGRYTF.

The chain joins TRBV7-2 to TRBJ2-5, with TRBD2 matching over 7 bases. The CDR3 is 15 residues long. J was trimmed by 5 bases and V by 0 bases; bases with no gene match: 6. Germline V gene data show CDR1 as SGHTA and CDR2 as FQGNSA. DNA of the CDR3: TGTGCCAGCAGCTTAGCGGGCGGGAGTTTTGAGACCCAGTACTTC. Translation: CASSLAGGSFETQYF. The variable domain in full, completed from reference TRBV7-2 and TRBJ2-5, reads GAGVSQSPSNKVTEKGKDVELRCDPISGHTALYWYRQSLGQGLEFLIYFQGNSAPDKSGLPSDRFSAERTGGSVSTLTIQRTQQEDSAVYLCASSLAGGSFETQYFGPGTRLLVL.

The CDR3 bases are TGTGCCAGCAGTCTCGGGGGATGGTCACCCCTCCACTTT. It codes for CASSLGGWSPLHF. The chain employs TRBV25-1 and TRBJ1-6, with D tentatively TRBD1 (5 bases). The CDR3 contains 13 residues. V lost 5 bases and J 10 bases, leaving 12 bases between the germline ends. Germline V gives CDR1 MGHDK, CDR2 SYGVNS.

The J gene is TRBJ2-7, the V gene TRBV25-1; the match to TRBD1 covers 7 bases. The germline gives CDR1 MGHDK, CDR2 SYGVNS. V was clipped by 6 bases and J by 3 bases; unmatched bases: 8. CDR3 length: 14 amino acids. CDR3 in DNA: TGTGCCAGCAGCCGAAAGGGACAGTTCTACGAGCAGTACTTC. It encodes CASSRKGQFYEQYF.